This TCR beta chain was sequenced for a study of T cells in Graves' hyperthyroidism and ophthalmopathy. V was pared by 2 bases and J by 14 bases, with 16 bases between. The CDR3 loop spans 14 amino acids. CDR1 is SEHNR, CDR2 FQNEAQ, per germline (reference sequence). RNA transcripts provided the source from which TCR beta CDR3 regions were amplified. First-round RT-PCR with HTBI primers amplified the TCR CDR3 region. TCRdb processed the multiplex PCR reads anew with MiXCR; each CDR3 protein has one entry. This sample yields more than 550,000 distinct CDR3 sequences, of which less than 45% are seen a single time; under 8.5% belongs to the top ten.

V usage is TRBV7-9 and J usage is TRBJ1-6; D call uncertain. This receptor was obtained from an adult man with Graves' disease, either hyperthyroidism or ophthalmopathy (not recorded which). Sequencing was carried out using peripheral blood or thyroid tissue (not recorded which). Here the CDR3 DNA reads TGTGCCAGCAGCTTAAGTGGCCCAAGGAGAACCCTCCACTTT. Protein: CASSLSGPRRTLHF.